The 28 T cell receptor beta chains given below trace back to one sample, sequenced in a study of OX40 agonist ivuxolimab in advanced cancers. Method: immunoSEQ multiplex PCR; TCRdb's copy keeps in-frame clones and lacks some. The sample lists over 75,000 clones, about 93% occurring once. Source: CD4+ or CD8+ T cells sorted from blood, taken in a trial of the OX40 agonist ivuxolimab. The receptors here all came from an adult with an advanced solid tumor such as melanoma, head and neck, liver or kidney cancer.

V gene TRBV27 combines with J gene TRBJ2-3, with a tentative D call TRBD2 (5 bases). The germline CDR1 and CDR2 sequences are MNHEY and SMNVEV (reference sequence). The CDR3 loop spans 16 amino acids. With 1 base removed from V and 2 bases from J, the gap between germline ends came to 13 bases. The CDR3 loop is CASSLWAGGNTDTQYF. For the CDR3, the DNA is TGTGCCAGCAGTTTATGGGCGGGCGGAAACACAGATACGCAGTATTTT.

This clone was counted only a few times. This chain uses TRBV15 with TRBJ1-1; D ambiguous. The CDR3 totals 13 residues. Trimming removed 6 bases at V and 9 bases at J, with 17 bases between. Germline V CDR1 and CDR2: LNHNV, YYDKDF (reference sequence). CDR3 loop: CATRRRGRVQAFF. The CDR3 coding sequence is TGTGCCACCAGAAGGCGAGGGCGTGTTCAAGCTTTCTTT. The full variable domain, with the rest looked up from reference TRBV15 and TRBJ1-1, is DAMVIQNPRYQVTQFGKPVTLSCSQTLNHNVMYWYQQKSSQAPKLLFHYYDKDFNNEADTPDNFQSRRPNTSFCFLDIRSPGLGDTAMYLCATRRRGRVQAFFGQGTRLTVV.

The V and J genes are TRBV10-3 and TRBJ1-5; TRBD1 agrees at 10 bases. Germline V gene sequence: CDR1 ENHRY, CDR2 SYGVKD. This CDR3 has 15 residues. V lost 4 bases, J lost 6 bases, and 6 bases stayed unmatched. CDR3 residues: CAISVGTGAGQPQHF. The CDR3 region has the DNA TGTGCCATCAGTGTGGGGACAGGGGCTGGTCAGCCCCAGCATTTT.

The V and J genes are TRBV28 and TRBJ2-7; maybe TRBD2 (5 bases). With 7 bases removed from V and 2 bases from J, the gap between germline ends came to 12 bases. The germline V gene has CDR1 MDHEN and CDR2 SYDVKM. The CDR3 has 13 amino acids. CDR3 in amino acids: CASKEGGPYEQYF. The CDR3 DNA reads as TGTGCCAGCAAGGAAGGCGGGCCCTACGAGCAGTACTTC.

This clone was seen more than once but under ten times. The gene calls are TRBV6-1 and TRBJ2-1; no firm D call. Trimming took off 2 bases at V and 0 bases at J, with 8 bases between the two ends. This CDR3 is built from 15 residues. The V gene's germline CDR1 is MNHNS and CDR2 SASEGT. The CDR3 DNA sequence: TGTGCCAGCAGTGAAAGGTCCCTCTCCTACAATGAGCAGTTCTTC. Its protein product is CASSERSLSYNEQFF.

The genes are TRBV19 and TRBJ1-2, with a weak D call TRBD1 (6 bases). There are 14 residues in the CDR3. Germline lookup yields CDR1 LNHDA and CDR2 SQIVND (reference sequence). Trimming removed 0 bases at V and 8 bases at J, with 13 bases between. The CDR3 sequence is CASSIDLQGGGYTF. The CDR3 coding sequence is TGTGCCAGTAGTATAGATTTACAGGGAGGCGGCTACACCTTC.

The chain is built from TRBV11-1 and TRBJ2-3, with D uncertain. Trimming shortened V by 5 bases and J by 2 bases, and 11 bases separated the two germline ends. Germline V gives CDR1 SGHAT, CDR2 FQDESV (reference sequence). There are 14 residues in the CDR3. The CDR3 sequence is CASSLPPYTDTQYF. DNA for the CDR3: TGTGCCAGCAGCCTTCCACCGTACACAGATACGCAGTATTTT. Combining the CDR3 with reference TRBV11-1 and TRBJ2-3 gives the whole variable domain EAEVAQSPRYKITEKSQAVAFWCDPISGHATLYWYRQILGQGPELLVQFQDESVVDDSQLPKDRFSAERLKGVDSTLKIQPAELGDSAMYLCASSLPPYTDTQYFGPGTRLTVL.

This clone was seen once. V is TRBV7-2 and J is TRBJ2-1; 9 bases are shared with TRBD2. The CDR3 is made up of 18 amino acids. V lost 1 base to trimming and J lost 3 bases; unmatched junction nucleotides: 10. Looked up from germline, CDR1 is SGHTA and CDR2 is FQGNSA. In nucleotides, the CDR3 is TGTGCCAGCAGCTTAGTTGTAGCGGGGGAACCTGGCTACAATGAGCAGTTCTTC. Encoded protein: CASSLVVAGEPGYNEQFF.

The chain is built from TRBV7-6 and TRBJ2-1; D possibly corresponds to TRBD2 (5 bases). V gave up 1 base and J gave up 2 bases, with 9 bases separating them. Germline V CDR1 and CDR2: SGHVS, FNYEAQ. CDR3 size: 15 residues. The CDR3 reads CASSLGPGAYNEQFF. For the CDR3, the DNA is TGTGCCAGCAGCTTAGGACCCGGGGCCTACAATGAGCAGTTCTTC.

This rearrangement joins TRBV19 to TRBJ2-1; 10 bases match TRBD2. The germline V gene has CDR1 LNHDA and CDR2 SQIVND (reference sequence). J gave up 7 bases and V 3 bases, and 6 bases lay outside the gene matches. This CDR3 is 15 amino acids long. The CDR3 reads CASSILAGVWNEQFF. The CDR3 DNA is TGTGCCAGTAGTATTCTAGCGGGAGTTTGGAATGAGCAGTTCTTC.

This CDR3 is CASSSPIAGADEQYF. For the CDR3, the DNA is TGTGCCAGCAGTTCTCCTATAGCGGGAGCAGACGAGCAGTACTTC. The rearrangement uses TRBV28 and TRBJ2-7, with TRBD2 identical over 9 bases. Germline loops: CDR1 MDHEN, CDR2 SYDVKM. The CDR3 loop spans 15 amino acids. J was trimmed by 5 bases and V by 4 bases; bases with no gene match: 9.

Only one count was recorded for this clone. The V and J genes are TRBV4-3 and TRBJ2-7; a weak D match, TRBD2 (5 bases). The V end lost 2 bases, the J end lost 3 bases, and 8 bases lay between the germline ends. From germline, CDR1 is LGHNA and CDR2 YSLEER. The CDR3 totals 13 residues. The CDR3 spells CASSQLAGYEQYF. CDR3 sequence (DNA): TGCGCCAGCAGCCAATTGGCGGGCTACGAGCAGTACTTC.

This clone was seen a single time. The chain employs TRBV18 and TRBJ2-7; D possibly corresponds to TRBD1 (6 bases). Per the germline V gene, CDR1 is KGHSH and CDR2 is LQKENI. V was cut by 2 bases and J by 1 base, with 9 bases left in between. This CDR3 has 14 residues. The CDR3 here is CASSPETGSYEQYF. CDR3 DNA sequence: TGTGCCAGCTCACCAGAGACAGGTTCCTACGAGCAGTACTTC.

The rearrangement links TRBV30 to TRBJ2-3, with TRBD2 identical over 11 bases. The CDR3 spans 14 residues. The junction had 4 bases not matched to a gene; V was cut back by 6 bases and J by 2 bases. Looked up from germline, CDR1 is GTSNPN and CDR2 is SVGIG (reference sequence). CDR3: CACPGLADTDTQYF. The DNA for the CDR3 is TGTGCCTGTCCGGGACTAGCGGACACAGATACGCAGTATTTT.

In the case of this clone: The same CDR3 also results from other DNA sequences found in this sample. The chain has TRBV6-1 and TRBJ1-2; D is ambiguous. The V and J ends lost 0 bases and 5 bases respectively, with 10 bases between them. The CDR3 consists of 14 residues. Germline V lookup: CDR1 MNHNS, CDR2 SASEGT. CDR3 sequence: CASSEAPAVYGYTF. The CDR3 DNA follows: TGTGCCAGCAGTGAAGCGCCGGCAGTATATGGCTACACCTTC.

The chain links TRBV19 to TRBJ2-7, with a weak D call TRBD1 (5 bases). Germline V gene data show CDR1 as LNHDA and CDR2 as SQIVND (reference sequence). This CDR3 comprises 17 residues. V lost 3 bases and J 1 base, leaving 19 bases between the germline ends. CDR3 residues: CASSILYGAAESYEQYF. As DNA, the CDR3 is TGTGCCAGTAGTATTCTGTATGGGGCAGCTGAATCCTACGAGCAGTACTTC. The variable domain in full, with the rest retrieved from reference TRBV19 and TRBJ2-7, is DGGITQSPKYLFRKEGQNVTLSCEQNLNHDAMYWYRQDPGQGLRLIYYSQIVNDFQKGDIAEGYSVSREKKESFPLTVTSAQKNPTAFYLCASSILYGAAESYEQYFGPGTRLTVT.

V usage is TRBV19 and J usage is TRBJ2-1, with D perhaps matching TRBD2 (6 bases). Between the trimmed V and J ends, which lost 8 bases and 4 bases, there was a span of 18 bases. CDR3 size: 15 residues. Germline values: CDR1 LNHDA, CDR2 SQIVND (reference sequence). The CDR3 loop reads CASGRTSGGYNEQFF. The CDR3 nucleotides are TGTGCCAGTGGTCGGACTTCTGGGGGGTACAATGAGCAGTTCTTC. The whole variable domain, filled in from reference TRBV19 and TRBJ2-1, reads DGGITQSPKYLFRKEGQNVTLSCEQNLNHDAMYWYRQDPGQGLRLIYYSQIVNDFQKGDIAEGYSVSREKKESFPLTVTSAQKNPTAFYLCASGRTSGGYNEQFFGPGTRLTVL.

This chain connects TRBV7-9 to TRBJ1-3; D is unresolved. CDR1 and CDR2 (germline): SEHNR, FQNEAQ (reference sequence). The CDR3 has 15 residues. The germline V and J ends were trimmed by 3 bases and 4 bases, with 13 bases remaining between them. The CDR3: CASSFVHGVGNTIYF. CDR3 in DNA: TGTGCCAGCAGCTTTGTCCATGGAGTCGGAAACACCATATATTTT. Drawing the rest from reference TRBV7-9 and TRBJ1-3, the complete variable domain is DTGVSQNPRHKITKRGQNVTFRCDPISEHNRLYWYRQTLGQGPEFLTYFQNEAQLEKSRLLSDRFSAERPKGSFSTLEIQRTEQGDSAMYLCASSFVHGVGNTIYFGEGSWLTVV.

J is TRBJ2-3 and V is TRBV19, with D perhaps TRBD1 or TRBD2 (6 bases each). Germline V gives CDR1 LNHDA, CDR2 SQIVND (reference sequence). Trimming removed 10 bases at V and 5 bases at J, with 22 bases between. CDR3 length: 15 residues. CDR3 amino acids: CATARGAGEGDTQYF. CDR3 in DNA: TGTGCCACCGCCAGGGGAGCGGGCGAAGGAGATACGCAGTATTTT.

This chain links TRBV29-1 with TRBJ2-7, with 9 nucleotides matching TRBD1. CDR3 length equals 14 residues. J was trimmed by 1 base and V by 2 bases; bases with no gene match: 3. Looked up from germline, CDR1 is SQVTM and CDR2 is ANQGSEA. DNA for the CDR3: TGCAGCGTTGAAAGGGACAGGGAGTCCTACGAGCAGTACTTC. Residues: CSVERDRESYEQYF.

V gene TRBV19 combines with J gene TRBJ1-2, with D possibly TRBD1 on 5 matching bases. This CDR3 has 15 residues. V lost 7 bases, J lost 2 bases, and 17 bases lay in between. Germline CDR1 LNHDA, CDR2 SQIVND (reference sequence). The CDR3 DNA follows: TGTGCCAGTACCATCGGGGCCGGCGGCAACTATGGCTACACCTTC. It codes for CASTIGAGGNYGYTF. Using reference TRBV19 and TRBJ1-2 for the parts outside the CDR3, the full variable domain is DGGITQSPKYLFRKEGQNVTLSCEQNLNHDAMYWYRQDPGQGLRLIYYSQIVNDFQKGDIAEGYSVSREKKESFPLTVTSAQKNPTAFYLCASTIGAGGNYGYTFGSGTRLTVV.

This clone has just one count. V gene TRBV7-9 combines with J gene TRBJ1-6, with D possibly matching TRBD1 (6 bases). V lost 4 bases and J lost 3, with 10 bases in between. This CDR3 spans 15 amino acids. CDR1 is SEHNR, CDR2 FQNEAQ, per germline (reference sequence). The CDR3 DNA sequence: TGTGCCAGCAGCTATTCGGACAGCTATAATTCACCCCTCCACTTT. It codes for CASSYSDSYNSPLHF. The full variable domain, rest sourced from reference TRBV7-9 and TRBJ1-6, is DTGVSQNPRHKITKRGQNVTFRCDPISEHNRLYWYRQTLGQGPEFLTYFQNEAQLEKSRLLSDRFSAERPKGSFSTLEIQRTEQGDSAMYLCASSYSDSYNSPLHFGNGTRLTVT.

The chain recombines TRBV11-2 with TRBJ1-3; possibly TRBD1 for D (6 bases). Between the trimmed V and J ends, which lost 3 bases and 0 bases, there was a span of 12 bases. Germline assignment: CDR1 SGHAT and CDR2 FQNNGV. This CDR3 contains 16 residues. The CDR3 coding sequence is TGTGCCAGCAGCTTCACATGGGACACCTCTGGAAACACCATATATTTT. Its protein is CASSFTWDTSGNTIYF.

V and J are TRBV7-9 and TRBJ2-3; no clear D gene. Trimming shortened V by 4 bases and J by 7 bases, and 9 bases separated the two germline ends. The CDR3 length is 12 residues. The germline CDR1 and CDR2 sequences are SEHNR and FQNEAQ (reference sequence). The CDR3 DNA is TGTGCCAGCAGCTCGCGTAGATATACGCAGTATTTT. Amino acid sequence: CASSSRRYTQYF.

The table lists this clone with a count of one. V is TRBV12-2 and J is TRBJ1-5. TRBV12-2 is listed as a pseudogene. The CDR3 sequence is 17 residues long. The CDR3 nucleotides are TGTGCAAGTCGCTTATATAATGAGGGGTGGGTAAATCAGCCCCAGCATTTT. This gives the protein CASRLYNEGWVNQPQHF.

The V gene is TRBV7-2, the J gene TRBJ2-5, with a possible D match to TRBD2 (5 bases). CDR1 is SGHTA, CDR2 FQGNSA, per germline. The CDR3 spans 14 residues. V was trimmed by 2 bases and J by 5 bases, leaving 12 bases between them. The CDR3 loop reads CASSLFGERETQYF. The CDR3 DNA reads as TGTGCCAGCAGCTTATTTGGGGAGAGGGAGACCCAGTACTTC.

This chain connects TRBV5-6 to TRBJ2-1; 10 positions agree with TRBD1. Germline assignment: CDR1 SGHDT and CDR2 YYEEEE. J was trimmed by 1 base and V by 4 bases; bases with no gene match: 11. This CDR3 spans 18 amino acids. As DNA, the CDR3 is TGTGCCAGCAGCGGCGGGACAGGGGCATGGAATTCCTACAATGAGCAGTTCTTC. Amino acids: CASSGGTGAWNSYNEQFF.

This rearrangement joins TRBV7-9 to TRBJ1-3; 7 bases are a match to TRBD1. V shed 5 bases, J shed 2 bases, and the junction held 3 bases outside the gene matches. Germline CDR1 SEHNR, CDR2 FQNEAQ (reference sequence). This CDR3 comprises 14 residues. CDR3 sequence: CASSLTGAGNTIYF. CDR3 in DNA: TGTGCCAGCAGCCTTACAGGGGCTGGAAACACCATATATTTT.